The table lists the clone carrying this T cell receptor (beta chain) with many counts. The antigen remains unidentified. Exclusions: uncontrolled infection, other autoimmune disease, pregnancy, lactation. Each 10 ml fresh peripheral blood draw supplied the PBMCs. Authors of the study amplified TCR beta CDR3 regions from RNA transcripts. Using the HTBI primer set, a first-round RT-PCR was run on the TCR CDR3. One entry per CDR3 protein, called by TCRdb with MiXCR from the multiplex PCR reads. The table records 350,000 to 450,000 distinct CDR3 sequences, around 15% of them present only once. The germline V gene encodes CDR1 SQVTM and CDR2 ANQGSEA. V was pared by 3 bases and J by 9 bases, with 21 bases between. The CDR3 is made up of 15 amino acids. This sample was included in a study of T cells in Graves' hyperthyroidism and ophthalmopathy. Whole-study findings and limits: Stable hyperthyroidism was told apart from ophthalmopathy by a model built on 13 V-J features. Most clonotypes that expanded in the thyroid above 0.001 also showed up in blood.

The rearrangement uses TRBV29-1 and TRBJ2-1; D perhaps matches TRBD2 (6 bases). The sequence came from a middle-aged man with Graves' ophthalmopathy. Sequenced sample: blood. The CDR3 sequence: CSVDTGAGFFPEQFF. Written as DNA, the CDR3 is TGCAGCGTTGACACAGGCGCGGGATTTTTCCCTGAGCAGTTCTTC.